Given below is one T cell receptor (beta chain) in context. The target antigen is unknown. This sample was taken from a study of cytomegalovirus exposure and HLA in healthy donors. Repertoires were generated with immunoSEQ multiplex PCR, while TCRdb's copy carries only in-frame clones and drops some. The data contain roughly 180,000 clones, around four fifths of them singletons. Germline-derived CDR1 and CDR2 are GTSNPN and SVGIG (reference sequence). Trimming pared 5 bases from V and 7 bases from J, leaving 15 bases between. This CDR3 contains 12 residues. Study conclusions and caveats: The study designated 150 or so TCR beta chains cytomegalovirus-associated. Among TCR sequences, most were rare, though some public TCRs appeared in many donors.

The donors were part of the roughly 120-subject validation cohort, which stood apart from the roughly 700-subject first cohort. The chain is built from TRBV30 and TRBJ2-7; a possible D gene is TRBD1 (5 bases). The material sequenced was PBMCs. The sequence was obtained from a man younger than 30 in good health and CMV-seropositive. The CDR3 DNA is TGTGCCTGGGGGGCGTCCCTTGGGGAGCAGTACTTC. This encodes CAWGASLGEQYF.